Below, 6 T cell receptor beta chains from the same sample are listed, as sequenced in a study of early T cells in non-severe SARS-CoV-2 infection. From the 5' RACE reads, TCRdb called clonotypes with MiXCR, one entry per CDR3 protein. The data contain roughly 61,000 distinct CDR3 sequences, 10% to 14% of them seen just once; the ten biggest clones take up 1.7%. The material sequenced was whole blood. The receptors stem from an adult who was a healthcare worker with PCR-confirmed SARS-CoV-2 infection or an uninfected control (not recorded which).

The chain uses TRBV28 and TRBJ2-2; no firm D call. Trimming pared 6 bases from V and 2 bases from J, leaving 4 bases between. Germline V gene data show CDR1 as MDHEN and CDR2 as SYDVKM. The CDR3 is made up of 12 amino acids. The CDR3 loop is CASRVNTGELFF. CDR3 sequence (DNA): TGTGCCAGCAGAGTTAACACCGGGGAGCTGTTTTTT.

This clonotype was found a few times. CDR3 DNA: TGTGCCACCAGTGATTATAATGAGCAGTTCTTC. It is translated as CATSDYNEQFF. This rearrangement joins TRBV24-1 to TRBJ2-1; D not certain. Trimming took off 2 bases at V and 7 bases at J, with 2 bases between the two ends. CDR3 length: 11 residues. Germline V gene sequence: CDR1 KGHDR, CDR2 SFDVKD.

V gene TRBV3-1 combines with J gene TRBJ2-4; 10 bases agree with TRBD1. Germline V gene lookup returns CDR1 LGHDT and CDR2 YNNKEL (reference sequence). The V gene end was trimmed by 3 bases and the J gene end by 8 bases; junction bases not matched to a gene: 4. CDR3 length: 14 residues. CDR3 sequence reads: CASSQDGTGDIQYF. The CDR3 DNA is TGTGCCAGCAGCCAGGACGGGACAGGGGACATTCAGTACTTC.

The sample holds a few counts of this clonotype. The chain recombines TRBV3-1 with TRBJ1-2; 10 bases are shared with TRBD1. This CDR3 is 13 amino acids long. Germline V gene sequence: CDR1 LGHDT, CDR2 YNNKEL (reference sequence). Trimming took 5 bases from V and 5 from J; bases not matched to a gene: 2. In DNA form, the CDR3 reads TGTGCCAGCAGCAGGGGACAGGGGTATGGCTACACCTTC. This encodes CASSRGQGYGYTF.

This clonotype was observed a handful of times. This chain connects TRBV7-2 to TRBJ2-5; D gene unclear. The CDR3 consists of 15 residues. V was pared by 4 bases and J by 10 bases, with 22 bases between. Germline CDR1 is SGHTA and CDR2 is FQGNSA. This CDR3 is CASSYKRGELVGQYF. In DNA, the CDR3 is TGTGCCAGCAGCTACAAACGTGGGGAATTAGTAGGCCAGTACTTC.

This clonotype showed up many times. The CDR3 region is CASSRPDHSNQPQHF. CDR3 sequence (DNA): TGTGCCAGCAGCCGCCCGGACCACAGCAATCAGCCCCAGCATTTT. This chain connects TRBV7-2 to TRBJ1-5, with unresolved D. V was cut by 5 bases and J by 1 base, with 12 bases left in between. Per the germline V gene, CDR1 is SGHTA and CDR2 is FQGNSA. This CDR3 contains 15 residues.